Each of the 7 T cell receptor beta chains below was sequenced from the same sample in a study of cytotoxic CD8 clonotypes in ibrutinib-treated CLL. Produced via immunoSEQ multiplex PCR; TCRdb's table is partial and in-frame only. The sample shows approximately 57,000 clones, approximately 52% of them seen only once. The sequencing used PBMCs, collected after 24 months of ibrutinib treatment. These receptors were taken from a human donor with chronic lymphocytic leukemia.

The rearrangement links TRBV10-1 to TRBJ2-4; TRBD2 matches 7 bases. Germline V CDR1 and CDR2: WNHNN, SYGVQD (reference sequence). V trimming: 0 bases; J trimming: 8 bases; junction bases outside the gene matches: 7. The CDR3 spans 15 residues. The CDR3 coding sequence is TGCGCCAGCAGTGAGTCCGGGGAGGGGTGGCACATTCAGTACTTC. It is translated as CASSESGEGWHIQYF.

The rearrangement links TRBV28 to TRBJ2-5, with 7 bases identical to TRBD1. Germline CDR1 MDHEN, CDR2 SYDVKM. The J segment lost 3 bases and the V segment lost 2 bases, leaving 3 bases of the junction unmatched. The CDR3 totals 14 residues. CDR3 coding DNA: TGTGCCAGCAGTTTAGGCGACAGGGAAGAGACCCAGTACTTC. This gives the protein CASSLGDREETQYF.

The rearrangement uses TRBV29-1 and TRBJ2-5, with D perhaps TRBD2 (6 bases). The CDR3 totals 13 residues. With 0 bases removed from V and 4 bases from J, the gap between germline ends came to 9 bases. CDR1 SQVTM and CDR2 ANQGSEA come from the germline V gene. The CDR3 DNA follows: TGCAGCGTTGAAGATCTACTAGCAGAGACCCAGTACTTC. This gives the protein CSVEDLLAETQYF.

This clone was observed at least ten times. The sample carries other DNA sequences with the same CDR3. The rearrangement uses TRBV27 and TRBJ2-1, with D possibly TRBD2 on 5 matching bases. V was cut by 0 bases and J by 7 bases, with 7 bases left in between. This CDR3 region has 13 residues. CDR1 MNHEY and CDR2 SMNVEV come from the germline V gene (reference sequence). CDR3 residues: CASSLSRRNEQFF. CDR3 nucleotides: TGTGCCAGCAGTTTATCACGGAGGAATGAGCAGTTCTTC.

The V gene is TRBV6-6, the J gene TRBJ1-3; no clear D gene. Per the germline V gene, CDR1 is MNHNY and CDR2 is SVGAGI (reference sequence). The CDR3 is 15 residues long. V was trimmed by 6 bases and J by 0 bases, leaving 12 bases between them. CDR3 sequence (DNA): TGTGCCAGCAGCCAATTCACAGACTCTGGAAACACCATATATTTT. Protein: CASSQFTDSGNTIYF.

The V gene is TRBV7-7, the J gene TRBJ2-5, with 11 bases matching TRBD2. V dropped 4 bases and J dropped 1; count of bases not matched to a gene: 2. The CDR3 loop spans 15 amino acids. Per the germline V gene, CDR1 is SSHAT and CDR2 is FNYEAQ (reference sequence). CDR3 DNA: TGTGCCAGCAGCTGGACTAGCGGGCCCCAAGAGACCCAGTACTTC. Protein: CASSWTSGPQETQYF.

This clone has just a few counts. CDR3 DNA sequence: TGCGCCAGCAGCTTGGACGGGTTTGGAAATCAGCCCCAGCATTTT. Amino acid sequence: CASSLDGFGNQPQHF. This chain uses TRBV5-1 with TRBJ1-5; D remains unclear. Per germline, CDR1 SGHRS and CDR2 YFSETQ. Trimming removed 0 bases from V and 4 bases from J, with 11 bases in between. The CDR3 has 15 residues. Together with reference TRBV5-1 and TRBJ1-5, the CDR3 gives the full variable domain: KAGVTQTPRYLIKTRGQQVTLSCSPISGHRSVSWYQQTPGQGLQFLFEYFSETQRNKGNFPGRFSGRQFSNSRSEMNVSTLELGDSALYLCASSLDGFGNQPQHFGDGTRLSIL.